This is a list of T cell receptor beta chains from one sample in a study of neurological immune-mediated disorders. TCRdb called the 5' RACE reads again in MiXCR, with one record for every CDR3 protein. The sample consists of 39,000 or so distinct CDR3 sequences, more than 4.5% of them appearing once. Source material: CD4+ T cells from blood. Receptor source: a man in his late teens or twenties in good health. Both conserved end residues are part of each CDR3. D genes are given only for firm matches. Not all rows give a size; the values are once, few, many and, for expanded clones, a class.

CDR3: CASGVEGGMNTEAFF
DNA: TGTGCCAGCGGAGTCGAAGGGGGCATGAACACTGAAGCTTTCTTT
size: many
J: TRBJ1-1
D: TRBD1
V: TRBV6-1

CDR3: CASSLTTSLYYNEQFF
DNA: TGTGCCAGCAGCTTAACTACAAGCCTGTACTACAATGAGCAGTTCTTC
size: .
J: TRBJ2-1
D: .
V: TRBV11-2

CDR3: CASSLRPRLAGGRTWRYEQYF
DNA: TGTGCCAGCAGTTTAAGACCTCGACTAGCGGGGGGGCGGACTTGGCGCTACGAGCAGTACTTC
size: many
J: TRBJ2-7
D: TRBD2
V: TRBV12-3/TRBV12-4

CDR3: CASSPPLSPLHF
DNA: TGTGCCAGCAGTCCCCCCTTATCGCCCCTCCACTTT
size: many
J: TRBJ1-6
D: .
V: TRBV12-3/TRBV12-4

CDR3: CAKSGNYGYTF
DNA: TGCGCCAAAAGCGGGAATTATGGCTACACCTTC
size: .
J: TRBJ1-2
D: .
V: TRBV10-2

CDR3: CASSANRVSEQFF
DNA: TGTGCCAGCAGTGCCAATCGCGTTTCTGAGCAGTTCTTC
size: many
J: TRBJ2-1
D: .
V: TRBV6-5

CDR3: CASSIRQNEKLFF
DNA: TGTGCCAGCAGTATAAGACAGAATGAAAAACTGTTTTTT
size: .
J: TRBJ1-4
D: .
V: TRBV27

CDR3: CASSLYRVRTDTQYF
DNA: TGTGCCAGCAGCTTATACAGGGTTCGCACAGATACGCAGTATTTT
size: many
J: TRBJ2-3
D: .
V: TRBV7-6

CDR3: CASTPTSGTTYEQYF
DNA: TGTGCCAGCACCCCGACTAGCGGGACGACCTACGAGCAGTACTTC
size: many
J: TRBJ2-7
D: TRBD2
V: TRBV6-2/TRBV6-3

CDR3: CASSKRTDRGNNEQFF
DNA: TGTGCCAGCAGCAAACGGACGGACAGAGGGAACAATGAGCAGTTCTTC
size: many
J: TRBJ2-1
D: .
V: TRBV7-2

CDR3: CASSQYRGPADTQYF
DNA: TGTGCCAGCAGCCAGTACAGGGGGCCGGCAGATACGCAGTATTTT
size: many
J: TRBJ2-3
D: TRBD1
V: TRBV4-2